This T cell receptor (beta chain) originates from a study of control samples from healthy donors and cancer patients. TCRdb keeps only in-frame clones here, not all; method: immunoSEQ multiplex PCR. The sample records around 100,000 clones, about 87% being singletons. Germline V gene sequence: CDR1 LNHDA, CDR2 SQIVND (reference sequence). This CDR3 contains 13 residues. V lost 5 bases and J lost 12; bases outside the gene matches: 5. Sequenced material: blood. The sequence came from a woman in her seventies in good health. This rearrangement joins TRBV19 to TRBJ2-1, with 12 bases matching TRBD2. CDR3: CASSAGTSGLQFF. CDR3 sequence (DNA): TGTGCCAGTAGTGCAGGGACTAGCGGGTTGCAGTTCTTC. The whole variable domain, filled in from reference TRBV19 and TRBJ2-1, reads DGGITQSPKYLFRKEGQNVTLSCEQNLNHDAMYWYRQDPGQGLRLIYYSQIVNDFQKGDIAEGYSVSREKKESFPLTVTSAQKNPTAFYLCASSAGTSGLQFFGPGTRLTVL.